This entry lists 5 T cell receptor beta chains sequenced from one sample in a study of response to subunit inactivated influenza vaccine. TCRdb called the RT-PCR reads again in MiXCR, with one record for every CDR3 protein. Of about 310,000 distinct CDR3 sequences in the sample, 20% to 25% are singletons; the top ten hold about 10%. Material: PBMCs from blood, obtained about 20 months after vaccination. The receptors were gathered from a man aged 50 to 69 who received an inactivated influenza vaccine.

This clonotype was found many times. The gene calls are TRBV12-3 or TRBV12-4 and TRBJ1-3; the D is unclear. This CDR3 region has 14 residues. The V end was cut by 5 bases, the J end by 0 bases, with 8 bases between. This chain's CDR3 is CASSPRISGNTIYF. The CDR3 bases are TGTGCCAGCAGTCCCAGGATCTCTGGAAACACCATATATTTT.

This CDR3 is CASRDDGELFF. CDR3 coding DNA: TGCGCCAGCAGGGATGACGGGGAGCTGTTTTTT. The genes are TRBV5-1 and TRBJ2-2; D not certain. V lost 5 bases and J lost 7, with 6 bases in between. The CDR3 has 11 residues. Germline V gene lookup returns CDR1 SGHRS and CDR2 YFSETQ. Combining the CDR3 with reference TRBV5-1 and TRBJ2-2 gives the whole variable domain KAGVTQTPRYLIKTRGQQVTLSCSPISGHRSVSWYQQTPGQGLQFLFEYFSETQRNKGNFPGRFSGRQFSNSRSEMNVSTLELGDSALYLCASRDDGELFFGEGSRLTVL.

This clonotype has more than one count but fewer than ten. The chain joins TRBV25-1 to TRBJ2-7; either TRBD1 or TRBD2 may supply D (5 bases each). Trimming removed 2 bases at V and 2 bases at J, with 10 bases between. The CDR3 totals 14 residues. The germline CDR1 and CDR2 sequences are MGHDK and SYGVNS. For the CDR3, the DNA is TGTGCCAGCAGTGAAGAGGGGTTTACCTACGAGCAGTACTTC. This codes for CASSEEGFTYEQYF.

This chain uses TRBV3-1 with TRBJ1-4, with a tentative D call TRBD1 (5 bases). V lost 4 bases, J lost 7 bases, and 16 bases lay in between. Per the germline V gene, CDR1 is LGHDT and CDR2 is YNNKEL (reference sequence). The CDR3 runs to 15 residues. CDR3: CASSRRPDGGEKLFF. The CDR3 DNA is TGTGCCAGCAGCCGCCGACCGGATGGGGGTGAAAAACTGTTTTTT.

This clonotype was detected a few times. This rearrangement joins TRBV20-1 to TRBJ1-1; D is perhaps TRBD1 (6 bases). This CDR3 comprises 13 residues. CDR1 and CDR2 from the germline V gene are DFQATT and SNEGSKA (reference sequence). V lost 6 bases to trimming and J lost 4 bases, with 15 bases between them. The CDR3 here is CSAPRGVRTEAFF. The CDR3 coding sequence is TGCAGTGCGCCAAGGGGGGTTCGCACTGAAGCTTTCTTT.